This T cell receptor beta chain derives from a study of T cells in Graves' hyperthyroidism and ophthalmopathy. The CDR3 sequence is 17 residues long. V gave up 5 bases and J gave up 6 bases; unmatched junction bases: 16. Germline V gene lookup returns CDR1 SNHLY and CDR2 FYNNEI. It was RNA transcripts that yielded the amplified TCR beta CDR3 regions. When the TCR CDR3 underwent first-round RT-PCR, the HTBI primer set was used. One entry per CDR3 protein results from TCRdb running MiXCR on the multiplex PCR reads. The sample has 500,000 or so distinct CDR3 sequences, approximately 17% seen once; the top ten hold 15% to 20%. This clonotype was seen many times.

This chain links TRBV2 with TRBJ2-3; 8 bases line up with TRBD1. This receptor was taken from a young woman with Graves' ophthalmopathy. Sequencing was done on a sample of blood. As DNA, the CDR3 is TGTGCCAGCAGTACAACTCAAGGTCAGGGGGCCTTGGATACGCAGTATTTT. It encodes CASSTTQGQGALDTQYF.